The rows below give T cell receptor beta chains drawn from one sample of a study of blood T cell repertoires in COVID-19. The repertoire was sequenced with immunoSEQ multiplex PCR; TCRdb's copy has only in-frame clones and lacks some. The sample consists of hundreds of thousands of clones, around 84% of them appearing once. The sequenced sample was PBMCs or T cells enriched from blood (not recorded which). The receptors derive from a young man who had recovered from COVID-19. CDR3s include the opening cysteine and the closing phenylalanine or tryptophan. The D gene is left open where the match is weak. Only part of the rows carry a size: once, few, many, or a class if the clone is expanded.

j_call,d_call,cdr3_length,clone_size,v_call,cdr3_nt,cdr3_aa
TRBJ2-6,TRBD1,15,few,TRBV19,TGTGCCAGTAGTACCACAGGGGCTGGGGCCAACGTCCTGACTTTC,CASSTTGAGANVLTF
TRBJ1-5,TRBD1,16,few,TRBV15,TGTGCCACCAGGACCACTGGGACAGGGAGCAATCAGCCCCAGCATTTT,CATRTTGTGSNQPQHF
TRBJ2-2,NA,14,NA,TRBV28,TGTGCCAGCAGTTCGGGACAATTCACCGGGGAGCTGTTTTTT,CASSSGQFTGELFF
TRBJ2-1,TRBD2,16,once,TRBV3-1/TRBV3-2,TGTGCCAGCAGCCAAACTATAGCGGGAGGGGGCAATGAGCAGTTCTTC,CASSQTIAGGGNEQFF
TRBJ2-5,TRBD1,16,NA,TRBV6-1,TGTGCCAGCAGTGAAGAGGGGGGACAGGGGGCCGAGACCCAGTACTTC,CASSEEGGQGAETQYF
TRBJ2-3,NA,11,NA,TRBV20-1,TGCAGGGTTCGGGATGGAGATACGCAGTATTTT,CRVRDGDTQYF
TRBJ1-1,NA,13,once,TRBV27,TGTGCCAGCAGTTTAGCTTGGGCAGGGGAAGCTTTCTTT,CASSLAWAGEAFF
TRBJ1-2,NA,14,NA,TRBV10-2,TGCGCCAGCAGTGAGGAGGGTACTAACTATGGCTACACCTTC,CASSEEGTNYGYTF
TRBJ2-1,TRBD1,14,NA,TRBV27,TGTGCCAGCAGTTTTCTGGACAGGTACAATGAGCAGTTCTTC,CASSFLDRYNEQFF
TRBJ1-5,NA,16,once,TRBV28,TGTGCCAGCAAGCCCCGGTCGGGGAGTAGCAATCAGCCCCAGCATTTT,CASKPRSGSSNQPQHF
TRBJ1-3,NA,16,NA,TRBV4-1,TGCGCCAGCAGCCAAAACTCAGGGGTTTATGGAAACACCATATATTTT,CASSQNSGVYGNTIYF
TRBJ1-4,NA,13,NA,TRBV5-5,TGTGCCAGCAGCTTGGCGGTTAATGAAAAACTGTTTTTT,CASSLAVNEKLFF
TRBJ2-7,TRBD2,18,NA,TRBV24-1,TGTGCCACCAGTGGGGGGGCTAGCGGGAGGGCCTGGGTATACGAGCAGTACTTC,CATSGGASGRAWVYEQYF
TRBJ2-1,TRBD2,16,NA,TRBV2,TGTGCCAGCAGTGCTTGGGGCGGGAGCTCCTACAATGAGCAGTTCTTC,CASSAWGGSSYNEQFF
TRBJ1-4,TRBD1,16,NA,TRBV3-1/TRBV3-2,TGTGCCAGCAGCCAAGGGGACAGGGGGGTCGGTGAAAAACTGTTTTTT,CASSQGDRGVGEKLFF
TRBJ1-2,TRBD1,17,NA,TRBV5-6,TGTGCCAGCAGCTCTGGGGGAAATAGACAGGGTCTCTATGGCTACACCTTC,CASSSGGNRQGLYGYTF
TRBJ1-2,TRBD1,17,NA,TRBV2,TGTGCCAGCAGTCAACCCGTGACAGGGCTGTTAAACTATGGCTACACCTTC,CASSQPVTGLLNYGYTF
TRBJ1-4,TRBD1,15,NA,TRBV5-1,TGCGCCAGCAGCTCAACAGGGGATTCGCGAGAAAAACTGTTTTTT,CASSSTGDSREKLFF
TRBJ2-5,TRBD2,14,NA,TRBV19,TGTGCCAGTAATAACGGGGGGGAGGTCGAGACCCAGTACTTC,CASNNGGEVETQYF
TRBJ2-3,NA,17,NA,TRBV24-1,TGTGCCACCAGTGATTACTGGGACACAGGTAGCACAGATACGCAGTATTTT,CATSDYWDTGSTDTQYF
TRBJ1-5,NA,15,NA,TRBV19,TGTGCCAGTAGTAGACAGGCGTATAGCAATCAGCCCCAGCATTTT,CASSRQAYSNQPQHF
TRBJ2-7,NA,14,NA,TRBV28,TGTGCCAGCAGTCTCCTCCTGGGGGGGCGCGAGCAGTACTTC,CASSLLLGGREQYF
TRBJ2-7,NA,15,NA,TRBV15,TGTGCCACCAGCAGAGATGGGGCACCGTCCTACGAGCAGTACTTC,CATSRDGAPSYEQYF
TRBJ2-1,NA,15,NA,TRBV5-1,TGCGCCAGCAGCTTGACAGGGGAGGCCTACAATGAGCAGTTCTTC,CASSLTGEAYNEQFF
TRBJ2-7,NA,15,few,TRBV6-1,TGTGCCAGCAGTGAAGTCGGGACTTCTTTCTACGAGCAGTACTTC,CASSEVGTSFYEQYF
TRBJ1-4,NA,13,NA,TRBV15,TGTGCCACCAGCAAGGGAGCCGTTGAAAAACTGTTTTTT,CATSKGAVEKLFF
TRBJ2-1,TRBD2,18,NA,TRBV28,TGTGCCAGCAGCTCCTGGGAAACTAGCGGGACGACCTACAATGAGCAGTTCTTC,CASSSWETSGTTYNEQFF
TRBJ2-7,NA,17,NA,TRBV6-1,TGTGCCAGCAGTGAAAGAGTGGGCGGGGCCAACTCCTACGAGCAGTACTTC,CASSERVGGANSYEQYF
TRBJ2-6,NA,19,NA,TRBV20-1,TGCAGTGCTAGTCGTATCCGGGGGGCGTTAAGCTCTGGGGCCAACGTCCTGACTTTC,CSASRIRGALSSGANVLTF
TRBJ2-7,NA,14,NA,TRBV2,TGTGCCAGCAACAGGGAGGGCATCTCCTACGAGCAGTACTTC,CASNREGISYEQYF
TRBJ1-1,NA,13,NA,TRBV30,TGTGCCTGGAGTGTACACATGAACACTGAAGCTTTCTTT,CAWSVHMNTEAFF
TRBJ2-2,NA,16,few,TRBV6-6,TGTGCCAGCAGTTACTCGAAGTCGGGGAACACCGGGGAGCTGTTTTTT,CASSYSKSGNTGELFF
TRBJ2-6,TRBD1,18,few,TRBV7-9,TGTGCCAGCAGCTTCCGGGACAGGGGTCTTAGAGGGGCCAACGTCCTGACTTTC,CASSFRDRGLRGANVLTF
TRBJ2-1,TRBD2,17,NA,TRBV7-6,TGTGCCAGCAGCTTAGTTCTAGCGGGGCTTAAATACAATGAGCAGTTCTTC,CASSLVLAGLKYNEQFF
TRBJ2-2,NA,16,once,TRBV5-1,TGCGCCAGCAGCCAATCGCGGGGTTCGAACACCGGGGAGCTGTTTTTT,CASSQSRGSNTGELFF
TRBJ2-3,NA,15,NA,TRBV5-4,TGTGCCAGCAGCTTGACAGGGACCCTCACAGATACGCAGTATTTT,CASSLTGTLTDTQYF
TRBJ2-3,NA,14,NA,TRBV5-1,TGCGCCAGCAGCCCAGCAGGGGCGGGAGATACGCAGTATTTT,CASSPAGAGDTQYF
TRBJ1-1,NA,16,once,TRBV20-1,TGCAGTGCTAGTTTCCCTGCCGGCAGGGGGAACACTGAAGCTTTCTTT,CSASFPAGRGNTEAFF
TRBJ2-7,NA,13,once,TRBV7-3,TGTGCCAGCAGCTTAACCTCAGGGGAGCTCCAGTACTTC,CASSLTSGELQYF
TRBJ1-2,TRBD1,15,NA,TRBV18,TGTGCCAGCTCACCACCCGGGACAGGGGGTAGTGGCTACACCTTC,CASSPPGTGGSGYTF
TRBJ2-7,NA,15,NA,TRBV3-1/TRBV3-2,TGTGCCAGCAGCCAAGGGGGCGGACCTACCTACGAGCAGTACTTC,CASSQGGGPTYEQYF
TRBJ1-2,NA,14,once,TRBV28,TGTGCCAGCAGCCGATCCGACCAGGACTATGGCTACACCTTC,CASSRSDQDYGYTF
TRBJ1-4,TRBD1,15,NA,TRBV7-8,TGTGCCAGCAGCAACAGACAGGGATTATTTGAAAAACTGTTTTTT,CASSNRQGLFEKLFF
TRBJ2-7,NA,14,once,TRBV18,TGTGCCAGCTCCCCCTCGGCAGCGACCTACGAGCAGTACTTC,CASSPSAATYEQYF
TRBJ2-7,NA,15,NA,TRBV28,TGTGCCAGCAGGCCAGGGCGGGACTTCGACTACGAGCAGTACTTC,CASRPGRDFDYEQYF